Presented here are 31 T cell receptor beta chains from one specimen sequenced in a study of beta chain features in type 1 diabetes. The study, taken as a whole, reports: When Type 1 diabetes patients were examined, their TCRB CDR3s proved moderately but significantly shorter in all four CD4+ subsets.

The antigens these receptors bind are not known. Sequencing targeted expressed TCRB transcripts, as all isolated RNA had been reverse transcribed. The assay was immunoSEQ multiplex PCR, and TCRdb's table has in-frame clones only and misses some. The data contain over 100,000 clones, roughly 15% of them singletons. The sample comprised central memory CD4+ T cells from blood. These receptor sequences come from a young man with type 1 diabetes.

The gene calls are TRBV4-2 and TRBJ2-7; 7 positions match TRBD1. CDR1 LGHNA and CDR2 YNFKEQ come from the germline V gene. V trimming: 1 base; J trimming: 3 bases; junction bases outside the gene matches: 3. CDR3 length: 14 residues. For the CDR3, the DNA is TGTGCCAGCAGCCAAGGGACAGGATACTACGAGCAGTACTTC. As protein: CASSQGTGYYEQYF.

The rearrangement joins TRBV28 to TRBJ2-7; 7 nucleotides align to TRBD1. Germline V CDR1 and CDR2: MDHEN, SYDVKM. This CDR3 has 14 residues. Trimming cost V 5 bases and J 0 bases; bases outside gene matches: 4. CDR3 sequence (DNA): TGTGCCAGCAGTGTACAGGGGCGCTCCTACGAGCAGTACTTC. This codes for CASSVQGRSYEQYF.

This chain links TRBV5-1 with TRBJ2-2; D is perhaps TRBD2 (5 bases). V was clipped by 1 base and J by 3 bases, with 10 bases between them. Per the germline V gene, CDR1 is SGHRS and CDR2 is YFSETQ. The CDR3 covers 15 residues. Here the CDR3 DNA reads TGCGCCAGCAGCTTGAGGGAGAGGGACACCGGGGAGCTGTTTTTT. Translation gives CASSLRERDTGELFF.

The rearrangement uses TRBV6-5 and TRBJ2-1, with D uncertain. The germline gives CDR1 MNHEY, CDR2 SVGAGI. Trimming pared 3 bases from V and 2 bases from J, leaving 11 bases between. This CDR3 is 15 amino acids long. CDR3 nucleotides: TGTGCCAGCAGTTATTCCGGGTTAGCCTACAATGAGCAGTTCTTC. Its translation is CASSYSGLAYNEQFF.

V gene TRBV5-1 combines with J gene TRBJ2-7; no definite D call. The CDR3 covers 12 residues. In germline, CDR1 is SGHRS, CDR2 YFSETQ. V gave up 4 bases and J gave up 4 bases, with 9 bases separating them. The CDR3 nucleotides read TGCGCCAGCAGCGATACAGATTACGAGCAGTACTTC. Encoded protein: CASSDTDYEQYF.

In its sample, this clone was seen many times. The V gene is TRBV28, the J gene TRBJ2-7, with D perhaps matching TRBD1 (5 bases). CDR3 length: 16 amino acids. Germline CDR1 MDHEN, CDR2 SYDVKM. V was trimmed by 1 base and J by 0 bases, leaving 13 bases between them. As DNA, the CDR3 is TGTGCCAGCAGTTTATACGGCAGGGCTGGCTCCTACGAGCAGTACTTC. It codes for CASSLYGRAGSYEQYF. Filled out from reference TRBV28 and TRBJ2-7, the complete variable domain reads DVKVTQSSRYLVKRTGEKVFLECVQDMDHENMFWYRQDPGLGLRLIYFSYDVKMKEKGDIPEGYSVSREKKERFSLILESASTNQTSMYLCASSLYGRAGSYEQYFGPGTRLTVT.

This clone appeared many times. The chain joins TRBV28 to TRBJ2-5; 9 positions match TRBD2. The V and J ends lost 0 bases and 5 bases, in that order; junction bases with no gene match: 10. Germline CDR1 MDHEN, CDR2 SYDVKM. This CDR3 is 17 amino acids long. The CDR3 sequence is CASSLWASGDRRETQYF. CDR3 in DNA: TGTGCCAGCAGTTTATGGGCTAGCGGGGACCGCCGGGAGACCCAGTACTTC.

There are a few counts of this clone. The gene calls are TRBV5-1 and TRBJ2-3; a weak D match, TRBD2 (6 bases). This CDR3 has 16 amino acids. V dropped 0 bases and J dropped 0 bases, with 11 bases sitting between them. The V gene's germline CDR1 is SGHRS and CDR2 YFSETQ. CDR3 in amino acids: CASSLGAGGSTDTQYF. The CDR3 nucleotides read TGCGCCAGCAGCTTGGGAGCTGGGGGGAGCACAGATACGCAGTATTTT.

For this clone: The same CDR3 arises from other DNA sequences in this sample as well. V usage is TRBV29-1 and J usage is TRBJ2-1; D uncertain. CDR1 SQVTM and CDR2 ANQGSEA come from the germline V gene. V was cut by 1 base and J by 4 bases, with 5 bases left in between. CDR3 length: 12 residues. As DNA, the CDR3 is TGCAGCGTTGAAGGCAGTTACAATGAGCAGTTCTTC. It specifies CSVEGSYNEQFF.

This clone was detected a few times. The genes are TRBV5-6 and TRBJ1-3, with unresolved D. CDR1 and CDR2 from the germline V gene are SGHDT and YYEEEE. V lost 0 bases and J 1 base, leaving 11 bases between the germline ends. The CDR3 extends over 16 amino acids. CDR3 region: CASSLGSVLSGNTIYF. CDR3 coding DNA: TGTGCCAGCAGCTTGGGATCCGTGCTATCTGGAAACACCATATATTTT.

This clone was counted only a few times. This chain uses TRBV29-1 with TRBJ2-5, with 7 bases that match TRBD1. The V gene end was trimmed by 6 bases and the J gene end by 7 bases; junction bases not matched to a gene: 5. The CDR3 is 11 amino acids. CDR1 and CDR2 from the germline V gene are SQVTM and ANQGSEA. The CDR3 spells CSVTGQPTQYF. The CDR3 DNA sequence: TGCAGCGTAACGGGACAGCCGACCCAGTACTTC.

The chain links TRBV5-4 to TRBJ2-3; TRBD2 agrees at 14 bases. V trimming: 4 bases; J trimming: 5 bases; junction bases outside the gene matches: 3. Germline V lookup: CDR1 SGHNT, CDR2 YYREEE (reference sequence). The CDR3 is 15 amino acids. The chain's CDR3 is CASSQGLAGGDTQYF. Written as DNA, the CDR3 is TGTGCCAGCAGCCAAGGACTAGCGGGGGGAGATACGCAGTATTTT.

The chain couples TRBV7-2 to TRBJ2-3; 8 bases fit TRBD2. The CDR3 consists of 14 residues. CDR1 and CDR2 (germline): SGHTA, FQGNSA. After removal of 5 bases from V and 3 bases from J, the junction contained 4 bases not matched to a gene. This CDR3 is CASSLPSGTDTQYF. DNA for the CDR3: TGTGCCAGCAGCCTCCCTAGCGGGACAGATACGCAGTATTTT.

Concerning this clone: This sample includes further DNA sequences coding for the same CDR3. The chain couples TRBV7-2 to TRBJ2-3; no definite D call. Germline CDR1 SGHTA, CDR2 FQGNSA. Trimming took 3 bases from V and 1 from J, leaving 8 bases between them. CDR3 size: 14 residues. CDR3 nucleotides: TGTGCCAGCAGCTTTGGGCAGGGCACAGATACGCAGTATTTT. Translating it yields CASSFGQGTDTQYF.

This clone turned up a few times. J is TRBJ2-7 and V is TRBV2; D is possibly TRBD2 (5 bases). CDR3 length: 12 residues. Per the germline V gene, CDR1 is SNHLY and CDR2 is FYNNEI. CDR3 in amino acids: CAGGPSTYEQYF. In DNA form, the CDR3 reads TGTGCGGGCGGGCCCTCGACCTACGAGCAGTACTTC.

The V call is TRBV1, the J call TRBJ2-1; TRBD1, the D gene given by the table, was not confirmed from the DNA. TRBV1 constitutes a pseudogene. CDR3 length: 15 residues. The CDR3 DNA is TGCACCACTCCGACAGGGTACTACACCTACAATGAGCAGTTCTTC. This codes for CTTPTGYYTYNEQFF.

The rearrangement joins TRBV7-9 to TRBJ2-5, with 9 bases fitting TRBD2. The CDR3 runs to 16 residues. Germline V gene data show CDR1 as SEHNR and CDR2 as FQNEAQ (reference sequence). V shed 1 base and J 4 bases; nucleotides not matched to a gene: 7. The CDR3 sequence is CASSLVGGGAGETQYF. The CDR3 nucleotides are TGTGCCAGCAGCTTAGTTGGCGGGGGGGCTGGAGAGACCCAGTACTTC.

The chain is built from TRBV5-1 and TRBJ1-5; TRBD1 might be the D (5 bases). Germline lookup yields CDR1 SGHRS and CDR2 YFSETQ. Trimming removed 0 bases from V and 4 bases from J, with 8 bases in between. The CDR3 extends over 14 amino acids. The CDR3 DNA reads as TGCGCCAGCAGCTTGGTTGGGGGAAATCAGCCCCAGCATTTT. This translates into CASSLVGGNQPQHF.

V and J are TRBV18 and TRBJ2-2; D gene uncertain. The CDR3 is 15 amino acids. V lost 6 bases and J 0 bases, leaving 11 bases between the germline ends. The germline V gene encodes CDR1 KGHSH and CDR2 LQKENI. CDR3 sequence (DNA): TGTGCCAGCTCCCTAGGCAGAACGAACACCGGGGAGCTGTTTTTT. Amino acids: CASSLGRTNTGELFF.

A few counts support this clone. This chain links TRBV29-1 with TRBJ1-1; no definite D call. Looked up from germline, CDR1 is SQVTM and CDR2 is ANQGSEA. V was shortened by 4 bases and J by 1 base, with 7 bases between the two germline ends. This CDR3 is 12 amino acids long. The CDR3 bases are TGCAGCGTTGTTCCAGAGAACACTGAAGCTTTCTTT. Translating it yields CSVVPENTEAFF.

This clone has more than one count but fewer than ten. V gene TRBV7-7 combines with J gene TRBJ2-6, with a tentative D call TRBD2 (7 bases). The CDR3 is 18 residues long. Trimming cost V 6 bases and J 0 bases, with 18 bases left between them. Per germline, CDR1 SSHAT and CDR2 FNYEAQ (reference sequence). The CDR3, as DNA: TGTGCCAGCAGTAAGACGGGGGGCAGTGGCTCTGGGGCCAACGTCCTGACTTTC. Translating gives CASSKTGGSGSGANVLTF.

This clone was seen ten or more times. The gene calls are TRBV7-9 and TRBJ1-6; no definite D call. The CDR3 has 13 residues. The V end was cut by 1 base, the J end by 7 bases, with 5 bases between. Germline V lookup: CDR1 SEHNR, CDR2 FQNEAQ (reference sequence). DNA of the CDR3: TGTGCCAGCAGCTTAGAGGCGAATTCACCCCTCCACTTT. This sequence encodes CASSLEANSPLHF.

This clone was counted between two and nine times. This rearrangement joins TRBV19 to TRBJ2-1; D remains ambiguous. The CDR3 has 14 amino acids. Germline V gene data show CDR1 as LNHDA and CDR2 as SQIVND (reference sequence). The V end was cut by 2 bases, the J end by 8 bases, with 13 bases between. The chain's CDR3 is CASSILLGGDEQFF. CDR3 nucleotide sequence: TGTGCCAGTAGTATACTCCTGGGTGGTGATGAGCAGTTCTTC.

This clone turned up a few times. A single base separates this from a much larger clone, so it may be a read error. Different DNA sequences within this sample yield the same CDR3. CDR3: CASSLWGAETQYF. In nucleotides, the CDR3 is TGTGCCAGCAGCTTGTGGGGGGCTGAGACCCAGTACTTC. V and J are TRBV5-4 and TRBJ2-5; D assignment may be TRBD1 or TRBD2 (6 bases each). The CDR3 contains 13 residues. Germline CDR1 and CDR2: SGHNT and YYREEE (reference sequence). The V gene lost 1 base and the J gene lost 5 bases, with 9 bases spanning the gap.

This clone was detected a few times. This chain joins TRBV10-2 and TRBJ1-2; D is perhaps TRBD1 (5 bases). The germline gives CDR1 WSHSY, CDR2 SAAADI. Trimming stripped 0 bases from V and 9 bases from J, with 8 bases between. The CDR3 loop spans 12 amino acids. CDR3 in amino acids: CASSESWGRYTF. CDR3 in DNA: TGCGCCAGCAGTGAGTCATGGGGACGCTACACCTTC.

V is TRBV6-6 and J is TRBJ2-5; D is undetermined. The CDR3 is 12 residues long. V gave up 7 bases and J gave up 5 bases, with 11 bases separating them. Germline CDR1 and CDR2: MNHNY and SVGAGI (reference sequence). DNA of the CDR3: TGTGCCAGCACCCCGATTGTGGAGACCCAGTACTTC. Translating it yields CASTPIVETQYF.

This chain uses TRBV11-2 with TRBJ2-3; D possibly corresponds to TRBD2 (5 bases). The CDR3 extends over 15 amino acids. The V end was cut by 5 bases, the J end by 5 bases, with 17 bases between. From germline, CDR1 is SGHAT and CDR2 FQNNGV. Written as DNA, the CDR3 is TGTGCCAGCAGCGCTCGGACTCCTGTTGGAGATACGCAGTATTTT. It translates to CASSARTPVGDTQYF.

This clone was seen a single time. This chain joins TRBV7-2 and TRBJ2-1; TRBD2 aligns across 11 bases. The junction had 12 bases not matched to a gene; V was cut back by 5 bases and J by 9 bases. This CDR3 region has 16 residues. CDR1 is SGHTA and CDR2 is FQGNSA in the germline V gene. The CDR3 region is CASSLGTSGPLGEQFF. CDR3 nucleotides: TGTGCCAGCAGCCTCGGGACTAGCGGACCCCTGGGTGAGCAGTTCTTC.

This clone was counted a few times. This chain's CDR3 is CSAGGGTPQHF. Here the CDR3 DNA reads TGCAGTGCTGGAGGGGGTACGCCCCAGCATTTT. The chain combines TRBV20-1 with TRBJ1-5, with a weak D call TRBD1 (6 bases). Germline V lookup: CDR1 DFQATT, CDR2 SNEGSKA (reference sequence). The V gene lost 5 bases and the J gene lost 9 bases, with 11 bases spanning the gap. The CDR3 sequence is 11 residues long.

This clone was observed a handful of times. V and J are TRBV7-2 and TRBJ2-3, with 8 bases fitting TRBD2. Unmatched junction bases numbered 5, after V lost 1 base and J lost 5 bases. This CDR3 has 15 amino acids. The germline V gene encodes CDR1 SGHTA and CDR2 FQGNSA. CDR3 amino acids: CASSLVGGAVDTQYF. In nucleotides, the CDR3 is TGTGCCAGCAGCTTAGTCGGGGGGGCCGTAGATACGCAGTATTTT.

This clone was detected a few times. J is TRBJ1-2 and V is TRBV6-5; 7 nucleotides match TRBD1. In germline, CDR1 is MNHEY, CDR2 SVGAGI. The ends lost 0 bases at V and 4 bases at J; junction bases unmatched: 5. The CDR3 is made up of 15 amino acids. CDR3 nucleotide sequence: TGTGCCAGCAGTTACTCGTTGCGACAGGGCTATGGCTACACCTTC. Amino acid sequence: CASSYSLRQGYGYTF.